One T cell receptor beta chain is described in this entry. Ten or more counts support this clonotype. Its antigen target is currently unknown. It has no much larger one-base neighbor in the sample; base qualities were not kept. This entry comes from a study of T-cell reconstitution after alpha-beta-depleted transplantation in children (dated by TCRdb to 2016 to 2017). Turning to the overall study: Using TCR repertoire profiling, the study quantitatively followed how T-cell immune reconstitution unfolded in children after TCRalphabeta/CD19-depleted allogeneic hematopoietic cell transplantation.

The investigation overall reported the following: In some patients, high TCRbeta diversity at day 60 was attributed to recipient T cells and intrathymic progenitors that had survived conditioning. Apparently early alphabetaT-cell count recovery about two months after transplant reportedly relied on only several hundred rapidly expanded clones derived from non-depleted graft cells. Over the following months the frequencies of hyperexpanded clones went down, and after one year T-cell counts and TCRbeta diversity were mostly credited to newly produced T cells.

The treatment or condition label, read with the paper, signifies: allogeneic hematopoietic cell transplantation with graft depleted of TCRalphabeta T cells and CD19 B cells. Transplant recipients were children who received TCRalphabeta/CD19-depleted allogeneic hematopoietic cell grafts. The receptor library was made with PCR. Reads for this sample came from an Illumina HiSeq 2500. To normalize quantification of the TCRbeta repertoire, the TCR libraries were built with molecular barcoding that relied on unique molecular identifiers. TCRdb reprocessing: public reads trimmed at Q25 with fastp, clones called with MiXCR, in-frame beta chains kept. Every distinct CDR3 protein forms one entry, paired with its most common genes and DNA. Within this sample are hundreds of thousands of distinct CDR3 sequences, with 13% of them counted one time only. The biggest ten clones account for 0.75% to 0.85% of the sample.

The specimen was PBMCs, collected before TCRalphabeta/CD19-depleted stem cell transplant. The clonotype was recovered from a girl aged 2-9 years with congenital amegakaryocytic thrombocytopenia, due to receive a stem cell transplant.

The nucleotide sequence is given as TGTGCCAGCAGCACTGGGGCAGTTTACTTCTATGGCTACACCTTC. This translates into CASSTGAVYFYGYTF. This chain joins TRBV7-9 to TRBJ1-2; TRBD1 is a weak D gene call, 5 bases matching. Inclusive of the bounding cysteine and phenylalanine, the CDR3 is 15 residues long. The DNA shown is the 45-base CDR3, in frame from base 1. Looking up the germline V gene (reference sequence) yields CDR1 SEHNR and CDR2 FQNEAQ. V is reduced by 5 bases and J by 4 bases, leaving a spacing of 17 bases between them.